Given below is one TCR beta chain in context. This sample is drawn from a study of T cell changes during pregnancy in multiple sclerosis. Method: immunoSEQ multiplex PCR; TCRdb's copy keeps in-frame clones and lacks some. The sample consists of approximately 50,000 clones, almost 95% of them appearing once. The germline CDR1 and CDR2 sequences are MNHEY and SMNVEV (reference sequence). Deletions cut 8 bases from V and 0 bases from J, with 17 bases between. There are 16 residues in the CDR3. The material sequenced was CD4+ T cells from peripheral blood mononuclear cells, taken in the third trimester of pregnancy. This chain links TRBV27 with TRBJ2-1; D might be TRBD1 (6 bases). The TCR was taken from a female donor with multiple sclerosis, enrolled in a pregnancy study. The CDR3 DNA reads TGTGCCAGCCCTAAACGACGGACAGTCTCCTACAATGAGCAGTTCTTC. Residues: CASPKRRTVSYNEQFF.